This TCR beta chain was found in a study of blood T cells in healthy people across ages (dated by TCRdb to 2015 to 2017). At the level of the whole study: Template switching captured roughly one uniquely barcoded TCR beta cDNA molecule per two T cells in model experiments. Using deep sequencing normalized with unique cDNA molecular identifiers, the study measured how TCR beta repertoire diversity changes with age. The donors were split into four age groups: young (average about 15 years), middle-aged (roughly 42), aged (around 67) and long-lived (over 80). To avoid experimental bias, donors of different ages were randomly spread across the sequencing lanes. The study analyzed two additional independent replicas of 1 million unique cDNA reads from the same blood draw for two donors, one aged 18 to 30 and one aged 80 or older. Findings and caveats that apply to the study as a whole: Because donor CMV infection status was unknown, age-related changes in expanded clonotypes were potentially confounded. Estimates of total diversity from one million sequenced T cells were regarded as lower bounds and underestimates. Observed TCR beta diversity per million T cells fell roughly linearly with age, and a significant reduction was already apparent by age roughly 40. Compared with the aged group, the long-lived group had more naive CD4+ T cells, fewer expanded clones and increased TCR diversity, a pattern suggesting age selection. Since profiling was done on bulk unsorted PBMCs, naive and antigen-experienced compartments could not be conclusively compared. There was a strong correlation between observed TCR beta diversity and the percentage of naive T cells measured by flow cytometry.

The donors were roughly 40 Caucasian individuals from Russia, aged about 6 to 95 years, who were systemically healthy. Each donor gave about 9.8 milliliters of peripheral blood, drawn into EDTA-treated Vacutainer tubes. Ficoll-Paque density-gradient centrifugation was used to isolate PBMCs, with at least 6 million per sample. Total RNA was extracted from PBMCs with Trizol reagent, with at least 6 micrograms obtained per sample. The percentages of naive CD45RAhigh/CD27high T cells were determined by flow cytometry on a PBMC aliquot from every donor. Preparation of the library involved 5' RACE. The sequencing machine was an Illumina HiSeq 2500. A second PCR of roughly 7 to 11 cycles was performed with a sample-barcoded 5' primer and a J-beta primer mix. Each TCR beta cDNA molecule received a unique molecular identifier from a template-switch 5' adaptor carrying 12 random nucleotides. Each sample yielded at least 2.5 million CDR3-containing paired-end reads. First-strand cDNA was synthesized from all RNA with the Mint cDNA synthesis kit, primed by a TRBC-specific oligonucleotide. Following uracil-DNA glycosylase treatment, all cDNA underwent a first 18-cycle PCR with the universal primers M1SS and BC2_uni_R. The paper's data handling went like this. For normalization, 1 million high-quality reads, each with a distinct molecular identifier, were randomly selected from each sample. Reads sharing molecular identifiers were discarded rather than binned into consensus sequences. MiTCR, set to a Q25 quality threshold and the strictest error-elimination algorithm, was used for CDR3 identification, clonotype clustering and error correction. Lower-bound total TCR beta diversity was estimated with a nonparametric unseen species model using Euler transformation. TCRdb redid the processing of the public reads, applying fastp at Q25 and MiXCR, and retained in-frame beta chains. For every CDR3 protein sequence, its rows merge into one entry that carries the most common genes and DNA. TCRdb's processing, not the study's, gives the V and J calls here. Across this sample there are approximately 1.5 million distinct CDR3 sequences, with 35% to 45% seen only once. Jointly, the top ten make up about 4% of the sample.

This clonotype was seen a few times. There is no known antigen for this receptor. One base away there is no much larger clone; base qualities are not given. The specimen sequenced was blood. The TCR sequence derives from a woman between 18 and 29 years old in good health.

The CDR3 protein is CSVAGGSGEQFF. The nucleotides are TGCAGCGTGGCGGGAGGTTCGGGCGAGCAGTTCTTC. Recombination joined TRBV29-1 with TRBJ2-1; TRBD2 agrees with 8 junctional bases. CDR1 and CDR2, per the germline V gene, are SQVTM and ANQGSEA. Here V drops 6 bases and J drops 10 bases, and the junction holds 8 bases not matched to any gene. The CDR3 goes from the cysteine to the phenylalanine over 12 residues. Of the read, only the CDR3 DNA is kept; its 36 bases are in frame from base 1.